The TCR beta chain described here comes from a study of identical twins. Study observations and caveats: Cross-sectional statistics, not tracking of the same donors, supported the conclusions.

The cDNA had a unique molecular identifier and a template-switch universal primer site. TCRdb ran MiXCR on the 5' RACE reads and lists one entry per CDR3 protein. The sample holds roughly 1.6 million distinct CDR3 sequences, about 32% seen once. In the case of this clonotype: The antigen remains unidentified.

Trimming stripped 6 bases from V and 6 bases from J, with 16 bases between. Germline V gene lookup returns CDR1 DFQATT and CDR2 SNEGSKA (reference sequence). CDR3 length: 13 amino acids. Each donor was a healthy Caucasian. The clonotype originates from a newborn girl in good health. The chain is built from TRBV20-1 and TRBJ2-3; the D gene is possibly TRBD1 (6 bases). The sample was cord blood. The CDR3: CSAYRAKGDTQYF. The CDR3, as DNA: TGCAGTGCCTACAGGGCGAAGGGGGATACGCAGTATTTT.